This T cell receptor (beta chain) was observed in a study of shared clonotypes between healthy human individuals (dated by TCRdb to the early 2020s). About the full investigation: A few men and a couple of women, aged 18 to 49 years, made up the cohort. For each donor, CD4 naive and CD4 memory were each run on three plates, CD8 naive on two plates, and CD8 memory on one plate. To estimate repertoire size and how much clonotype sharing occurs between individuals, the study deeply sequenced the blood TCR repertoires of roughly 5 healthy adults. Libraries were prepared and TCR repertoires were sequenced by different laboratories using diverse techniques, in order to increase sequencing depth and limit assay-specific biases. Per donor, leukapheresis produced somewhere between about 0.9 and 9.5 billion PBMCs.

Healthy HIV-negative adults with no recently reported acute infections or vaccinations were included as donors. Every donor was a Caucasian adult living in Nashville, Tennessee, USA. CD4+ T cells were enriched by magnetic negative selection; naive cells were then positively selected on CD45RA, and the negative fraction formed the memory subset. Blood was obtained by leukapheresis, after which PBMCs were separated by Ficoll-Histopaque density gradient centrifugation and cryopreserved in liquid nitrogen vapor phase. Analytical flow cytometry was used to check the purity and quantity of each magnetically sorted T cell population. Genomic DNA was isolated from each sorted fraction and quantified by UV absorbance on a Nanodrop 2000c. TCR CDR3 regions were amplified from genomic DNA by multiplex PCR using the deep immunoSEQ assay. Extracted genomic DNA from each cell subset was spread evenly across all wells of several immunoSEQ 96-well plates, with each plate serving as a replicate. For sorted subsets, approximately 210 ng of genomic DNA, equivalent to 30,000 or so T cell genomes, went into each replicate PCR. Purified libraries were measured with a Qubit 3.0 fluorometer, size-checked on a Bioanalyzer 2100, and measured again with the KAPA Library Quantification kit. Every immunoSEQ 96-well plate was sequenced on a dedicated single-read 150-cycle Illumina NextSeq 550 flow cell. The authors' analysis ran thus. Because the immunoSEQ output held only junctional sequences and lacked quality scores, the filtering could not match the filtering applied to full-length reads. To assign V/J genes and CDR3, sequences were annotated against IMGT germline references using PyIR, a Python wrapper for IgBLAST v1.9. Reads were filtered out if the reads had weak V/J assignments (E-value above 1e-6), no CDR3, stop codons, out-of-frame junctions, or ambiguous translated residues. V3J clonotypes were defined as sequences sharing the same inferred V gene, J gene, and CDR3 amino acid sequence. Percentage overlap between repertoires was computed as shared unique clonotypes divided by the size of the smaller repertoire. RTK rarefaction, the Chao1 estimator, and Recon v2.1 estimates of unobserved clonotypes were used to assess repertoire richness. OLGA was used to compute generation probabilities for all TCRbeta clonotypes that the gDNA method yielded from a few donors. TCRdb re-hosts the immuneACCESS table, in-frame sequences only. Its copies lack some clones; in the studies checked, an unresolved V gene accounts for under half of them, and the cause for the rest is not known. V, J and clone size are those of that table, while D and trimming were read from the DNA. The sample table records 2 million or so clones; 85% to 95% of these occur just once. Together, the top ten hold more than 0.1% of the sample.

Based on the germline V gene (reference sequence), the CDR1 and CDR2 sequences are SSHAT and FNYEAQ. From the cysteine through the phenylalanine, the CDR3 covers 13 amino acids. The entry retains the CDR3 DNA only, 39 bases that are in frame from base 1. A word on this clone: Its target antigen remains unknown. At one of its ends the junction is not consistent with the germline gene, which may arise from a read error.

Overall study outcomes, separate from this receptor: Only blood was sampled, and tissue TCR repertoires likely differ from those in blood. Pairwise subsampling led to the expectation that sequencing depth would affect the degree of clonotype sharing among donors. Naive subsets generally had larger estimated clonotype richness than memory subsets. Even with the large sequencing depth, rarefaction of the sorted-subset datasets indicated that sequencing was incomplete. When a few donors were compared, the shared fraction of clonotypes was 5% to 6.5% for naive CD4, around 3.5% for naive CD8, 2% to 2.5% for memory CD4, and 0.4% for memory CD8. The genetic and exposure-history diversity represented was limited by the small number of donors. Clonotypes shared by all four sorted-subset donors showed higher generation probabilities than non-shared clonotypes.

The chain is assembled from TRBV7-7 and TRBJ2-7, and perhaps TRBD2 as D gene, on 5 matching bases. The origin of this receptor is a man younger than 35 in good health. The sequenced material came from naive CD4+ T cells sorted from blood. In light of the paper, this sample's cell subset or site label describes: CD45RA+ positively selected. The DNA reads TGTGCTAGCAGCTCTTCCCCGGGAAGCGAGCAGTACTTC. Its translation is CASSSSPGSEQYF.